This TCR beta chain appears in the sequencing data of a study of T-cell memory formation after mild COVID-19. Study-level points and caveats: Cross-reactive memory seemingly joined, as some responding clones were found in pre-infection memory. There was a balanced CD4/CD8 profile in clones contracting day 15 to 85, and later expanders leaned CD4+. Those CD4+ clones that contracted were mainly in CM and EM (CD8+ ones in EMRA).

Constant-segment primers and 5'RACE yielded cDNA libraries for TCR alpha and TCR beta, each carrying sample barcodes and UMIs. TCRdb called the 5' RACE reads again in MiXCR, with one record for every CDR3 protein. This table holds under 450,000 distinct CDR3 sequences, 20% to 25% found once. In this sample, this clonotype turned up a few times. The target antigen is unknown. The CDR3 is 14 amino acids. Between the trimmed V and J ends, which lost 4 bases and 5 bases, there was a span of 12 bases. This TCR came from a man aged 18-30 years who had mild COVID-19 (a few samples of this study predate the infection). Cell type and time point are not known. What was sequenced was PBMCs or a T cell subset sorted from them (not recorded which). The V and J genes are TRBV12-3 or TRBV12-4 and TRBJ2-4; the D call may be TRBD1 or TRBD2 (5 bases each). The DNA of the CDR3 is TGTGCCAGCAGTTCCACCGGGACCCAAAACATTCAGTACTTC. Amino acids: CASSSTGTQNIQYF.